This T cell receptor (beta chain) is drawn from a study of T cell repertoires in cytomegalovirus infection. TCRdb reprocessed the reads via MiXCR and lists one record per CDR3 protein. The data contain about 890,000 distinct CDR3 sequences, approximately 32% of them singletons. The CDR3 is 13 residues long. CDR1 MNHEY and CDR2 SVGAGI come from the germline V gene. With 7 bases removed from V and 5 bases from J, the gap between germline ends came to 14 bases. With respect to this clonotype: What it binds is unknown.

The chain employs TRBV6-5 and TRBJ1-2, with a possible D match to TRBD1 (5 bases). The TCR originated in a human donor in good health (CMV status not recorded). Some clones in this sample may be carry-over from other donors' samples. The sequencing here drew on cultured CD8+ T cells from PBMCs, taken from culture after CMV antigen stimulation. DNA of the CDR3: TGTGCCAGCACCATAGGGACCGGATATGGCTACACCTTC. Translated, it gives CASTIGTGYGYTF.